The sequence of this T cell receptor (beta chain) was determined in a study of blood T cell repertoires in COVID-19. The method was immunoSEQ multiplex PCR; TCRdb's version includes in-frame clones alone and lacks a portion of them. Of around 250,000 clones in the sample, roughly 80% were seen once. The CDR3 is 16 amino acids. CDR1 is MDHEN and CDR2 is SYDVKM in the germline V gene. Trimming cost V 2 bases and J 3 bases; bases outside gene matches: 9. Material for sequencing was peripheral blood. The sequence came from a woman aged 18 to 35 with acute or convalescent COVID-19. The chain employs TRBV28 and TRBJ2-7; TRBD1 aligns across 8 bases. The CDR3 DNA reads as TGTGCCAGCAGTTTACGGGCAGGGGGCTCCAACTACGAGCAGTACTTC. Translating gives CASSLRAGGSNYEQYF.